Listed here is a single TCR beta chain. Its antigen is still unknown. No base quality information exists; no much larger clone differs at one position. Library creation used 5' RACE. Instrument on record: Illumina HiSeq 2500. A second PCR of roughly 6 to 11 cycles was run with a J-beta primer mix and a sample-barcoded 5' primer. A unique molecular identifier was introduced onto each TCR beta cDNA molecule by a template-switch 5' adaptor carrying 12 random nucleotides. Each sample yielded at least 3 million CDR3-containing paired-end reads. All of the RNA was converted into first-strand cDNA using the Mint cDNA synthesis kit, with a TRBC-specific oligonucleotide serving as the primer. All cDNA was treated with uracil-DNA glycosylase and then went through a first 18-cycle PCR with the universal primers M1SS and BC2_uni_R. The study's processing was this. Normalization of each sample was performed by random selection of 1 million high-quality reads, each carrying a distinct molecular identifier. Instead of being binned into consensus sequences, reads that shared molecular identifiers were thrown out. MiTCR, set to a Q25 quality threshold and the strictest error-elimination algorithm, was used for CDR3 identification, clonotype clustering and error correction. A nonparametric unseen species model using Euler transformation provided a lower-bound estimate of total TCR beta diversity. The raw public reads went through TCRdb reprocessing: fastp at Q25, MiXCR clone calling, in-frame beta chains kept. Rows with one shared CDR3 protein collapse into an entry with the most common genes and DNA. The V and J calls and clone size come from TCRdb's table, not from the authors' own analysis. This sample has around 800,000 distinct CDR3 sequences in its table, and more than 40% of those were observed once. Clones ranked in the top ten supply around 21% of the sample.

Donors were a few dozen systemically healthy Caucasian individuals from Russia aged about 6 to 100 years. Approximately 10 milliliters of peripheral blood were collected from each donor into EDTA-treated Vacutainer tubes. Ficoll-Paque density-gradient centrifugation was used to isolate PBMCs, with at least 6.5 million obtained per sample. Total RNA, at least 6 micrograms per sample, was extracted from PBMCs with Trizol reagent. For every donor, an aliquot of PBMCs went through flow cytometry to measure the percentages of naive CD45RAhigh/CD27high T cells. The data originate from a study of blood T cells in healthy people across ages (dated by TCRdb to the mid-2010s). In terms of the full investigation: In model experiments, template switching captured roughly one uniquely barcoded TCR beta cDNA molecule for every two T cells. To track age-related changes in TCR beta repertoire diversity, the study relied on deep sequencing normalized with unique cDNA molecular identifiers. The donors were split into four age groups: young (average around 15 years), middle-aged (about 40), aged (over 55) and long-lived (under 90). To avoid experimental bias, donors of different ages were randomly spread across the sequencing lanes. For two donors (one aged 18 to 29 and one aged 80 or older), the study analyzed two additional independent replicas of 1 million unique cDNA reads from the same blood draw.

General conclusions and limits of the study: Donor CMV infection status was unknown, potentially confounding age-related changes in expanded clonotypes. Estimates of total diversity based on one million sequenced T cells were considered lower bounds and underestimates. There was a strong correlation between observed TCR beta diversity and the percentage of naive T cells measured by flow cytometry. Compared with the aged group, more naive CD4+ T cells, fewer expanded clones and increased TCR diversity were shown by the long-lived group, suggesting age selection. Bulk unsorted PBMC profiling prevented conclusive comparison of naive and antigen-experienced compartments. Observed TCR beta diversity per million T cells fell roughly linearly with age, and a significant reduction was already apparent by age around 40.

The origin of this receptor is a man aged 60 to 69 in good health. Source material: blood.

The DNA is TGTGCCAGCATTCCCCTGGGGACTAGCGGAAGCACAGATACGCAGTATTTT. The resulting protein is CASIPLGTSGSTDTQYF. The V gene is TRBV6-2 or TRBV6-3 and the J gene is TRBJ2-3; 11 of the junction bases match TRBD2. Taken from cysteine to phenylalanine, the CDR3 has 17 residues. The only DNA kept is the CDR3, 51 bases in frame from the first base. The germline V gene gives CDR1 as MNHEY and CDR2 as SVGEGT. The V end gives up 7 bases and the J end 0 bases, leaving 9 bases in the junction not matched to a gene.